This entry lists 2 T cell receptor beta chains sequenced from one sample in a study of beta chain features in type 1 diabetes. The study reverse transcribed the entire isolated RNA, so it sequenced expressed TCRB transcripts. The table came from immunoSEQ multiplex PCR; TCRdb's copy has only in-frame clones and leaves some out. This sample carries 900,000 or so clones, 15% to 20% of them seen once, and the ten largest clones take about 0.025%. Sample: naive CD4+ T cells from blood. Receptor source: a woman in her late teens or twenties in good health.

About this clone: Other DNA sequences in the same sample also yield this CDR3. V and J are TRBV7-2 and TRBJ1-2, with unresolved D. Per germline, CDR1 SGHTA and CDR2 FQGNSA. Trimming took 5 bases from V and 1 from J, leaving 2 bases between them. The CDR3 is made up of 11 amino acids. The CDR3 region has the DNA TGTGCCAGCAGCATTAACTATGGCTACACCTTC. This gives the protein CASSINYGYTF.

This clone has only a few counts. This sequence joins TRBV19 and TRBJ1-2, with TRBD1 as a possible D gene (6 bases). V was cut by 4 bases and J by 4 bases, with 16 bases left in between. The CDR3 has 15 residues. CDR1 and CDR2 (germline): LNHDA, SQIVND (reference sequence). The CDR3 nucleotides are TGTGCCAGTAGTACCCCTACCGGGGGCAGCTATGGCTACACCTTC. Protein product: CASSTPTGGSYGYTF.